This T cell receptor (beta chain) stems from a study of vaccination effects on CD4 cells after COVID-19. Assay used: immunoSEQ multiplex PCR; TCRdb lists only in-frame clones, some missing. The table lists some 30,000 clones, 70% to 85% of them singletons. With respect to this clone: Its antigen is unidentified.

This CDR3 spans 19 amino acids. The germline CDR1 and CDR2 sequences are LGHNA and YNFKEQ. The ends lost 1 base at V and 5 bases at J; junction bases unmatched: 16. After expansion with viral peptide pools in the ViraFEST assay, antigen-specific CD4+ T cells were sequenced. The authors isolated CD4+ T cells after more than eight days of culture. The individual was infected with SARS-CoV-2 between March and December 2020, as confirmed by PCR. Half of the medium was exchanged for IL-2 medium on both days 3 and 7. This chain connects TRBV4-2 to TRBJ2-7, with 11 bases lining up with TRBD2. Sequencing used CD4+ T cells from PBMCs cultured with a peptide pool, obtained before COVID-19 vaccination. The TCR sequence derives from a human donor who had a prior SARS-CoV-2 infection. CDR3 region: CASSQAAAELAGGPNEQYF. Written as DNA, the CDR3 is TGTGCCAGCAGCCAAGCAGCGGCGGAGCTAGCGGGGGGCCCTAACGAGCAGTACTTC.